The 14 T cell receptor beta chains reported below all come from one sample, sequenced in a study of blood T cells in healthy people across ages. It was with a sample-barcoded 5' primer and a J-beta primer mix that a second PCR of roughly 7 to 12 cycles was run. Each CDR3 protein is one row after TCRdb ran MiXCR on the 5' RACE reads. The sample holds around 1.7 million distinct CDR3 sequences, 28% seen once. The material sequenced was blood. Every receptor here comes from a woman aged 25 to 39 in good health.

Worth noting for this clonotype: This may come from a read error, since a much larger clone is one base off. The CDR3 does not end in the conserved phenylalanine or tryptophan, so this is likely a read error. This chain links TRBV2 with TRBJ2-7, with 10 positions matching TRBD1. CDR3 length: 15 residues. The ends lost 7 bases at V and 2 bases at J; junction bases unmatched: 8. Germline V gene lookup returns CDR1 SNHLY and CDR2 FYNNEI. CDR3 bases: TGTGCCAGCATTCCAACCGGGACAGGGGCCTACGAGCAGTACTGC. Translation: CASIPTGTGAYEQYC.

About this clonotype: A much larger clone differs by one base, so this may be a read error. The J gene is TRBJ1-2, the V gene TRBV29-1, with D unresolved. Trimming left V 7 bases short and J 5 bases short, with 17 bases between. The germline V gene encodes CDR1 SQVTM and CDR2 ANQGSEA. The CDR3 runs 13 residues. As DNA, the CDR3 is TGCAGCGCCGGATTGGACGGGCTATATGGCTACACCTTC. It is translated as CSAGLDGLYGYTF.

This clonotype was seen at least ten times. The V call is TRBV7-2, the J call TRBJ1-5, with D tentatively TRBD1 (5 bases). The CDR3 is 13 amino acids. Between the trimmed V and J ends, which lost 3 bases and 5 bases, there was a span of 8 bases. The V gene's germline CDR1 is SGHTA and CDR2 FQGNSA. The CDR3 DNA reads TGTGCCAGCAGCTTGGGGCGCTATCAGCCCCAGCATTTT. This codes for CASSLGRYQPQHF.

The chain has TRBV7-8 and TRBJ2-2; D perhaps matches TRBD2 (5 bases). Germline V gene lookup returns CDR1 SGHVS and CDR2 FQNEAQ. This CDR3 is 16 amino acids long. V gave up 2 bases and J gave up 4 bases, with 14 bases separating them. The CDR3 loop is CASSLSPQEGTGELFF. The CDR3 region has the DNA TGTGCCAGCAGCTTATCGCCCCAAGAGGGCACCGGGGAGCTGTTTTTT. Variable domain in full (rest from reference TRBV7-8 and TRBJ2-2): GAGVSQSPRYKVAKRGQDVALRCDPISGHVSLFWYQQALGQGPEFLTYFQNEAQLDKSGLPSDRFFAERPEGSVSTLKIQRTQQEDSAVYLCASSLSPQEGTGELFFGEGSRLTVL.

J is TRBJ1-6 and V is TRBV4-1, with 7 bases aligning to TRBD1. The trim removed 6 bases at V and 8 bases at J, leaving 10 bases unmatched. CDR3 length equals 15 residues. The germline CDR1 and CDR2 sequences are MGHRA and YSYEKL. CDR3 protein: CASRHIDRDYSPLHF. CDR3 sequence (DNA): TGCGCCAGCAGACATATTGACAGGGACTATTCACCCCTCCACTTT.

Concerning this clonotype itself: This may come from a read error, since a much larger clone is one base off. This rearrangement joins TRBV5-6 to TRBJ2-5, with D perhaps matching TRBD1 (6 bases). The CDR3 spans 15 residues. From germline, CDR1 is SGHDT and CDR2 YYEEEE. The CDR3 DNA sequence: TGTGCCGGCAGCTTATCCCTCGGACAGCAAGAGACCCAGTACTTC. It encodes CAGSLSLGQQETQYF.

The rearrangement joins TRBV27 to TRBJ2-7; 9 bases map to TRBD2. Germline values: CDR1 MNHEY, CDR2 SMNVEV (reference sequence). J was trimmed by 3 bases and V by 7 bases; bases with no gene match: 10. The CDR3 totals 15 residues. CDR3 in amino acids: CASKAGSGRIYEQYF. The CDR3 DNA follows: TGTGCCAGCAAGGCAGGCAGCGGGAGGATCTACGAGCAGTACTTC.

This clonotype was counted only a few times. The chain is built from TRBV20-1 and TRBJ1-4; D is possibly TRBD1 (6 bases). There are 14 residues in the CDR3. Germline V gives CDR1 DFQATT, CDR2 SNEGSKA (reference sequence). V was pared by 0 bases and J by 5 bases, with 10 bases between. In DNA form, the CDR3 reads TGCAGTGCTAGAGACGCCACAGGGAATGAAAAACTGTTTTTT. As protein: CSARDATGNEKLFF.

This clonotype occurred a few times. The CDR3 sequence is CASSFRGGVMNTEAFF. The DNA for the CDR3 is TGCGCCAGCAGCTTTCGGGGGGGCGTCATGAACACTGAAGCTTTCTTT. The genes are TRBV5-1 and TRBJ1-1, with D possibly being TRBD1 (6 bases). V was shortened by 2 bases and J by 0 bases, with 14 bases between the two germline ends. The germline V gene has CDR1 SGHRS and CDR2 YFSETQ. This CDR3 has 16 amino acids.

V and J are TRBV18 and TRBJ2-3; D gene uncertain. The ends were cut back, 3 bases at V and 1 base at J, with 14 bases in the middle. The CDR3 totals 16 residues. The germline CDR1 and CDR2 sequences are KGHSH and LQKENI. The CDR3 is CASSPFGSGGTDTQYF. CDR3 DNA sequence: TGTGCCAGCTCACCGTTTGGCAGTGGGGGCACAGATACGCAGTATTTT.

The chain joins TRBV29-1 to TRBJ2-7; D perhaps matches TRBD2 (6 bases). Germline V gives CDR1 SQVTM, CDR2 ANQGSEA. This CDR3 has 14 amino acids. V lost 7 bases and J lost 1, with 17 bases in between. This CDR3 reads CSALKVSGSYEQYF. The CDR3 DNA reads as TGCAGCGCCCTGAAGGTTAGCGGATCCTACGAGCAGTACTTC.

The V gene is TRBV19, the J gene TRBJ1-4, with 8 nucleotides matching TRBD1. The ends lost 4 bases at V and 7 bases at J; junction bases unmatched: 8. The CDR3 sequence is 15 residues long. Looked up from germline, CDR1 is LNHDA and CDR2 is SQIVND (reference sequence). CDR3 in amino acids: CASSRRGTGSEKLFF. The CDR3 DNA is TGTGCCAGTAGTAGGCGCGGGACAGGTTCTGAAAAACTGTTTTTT.

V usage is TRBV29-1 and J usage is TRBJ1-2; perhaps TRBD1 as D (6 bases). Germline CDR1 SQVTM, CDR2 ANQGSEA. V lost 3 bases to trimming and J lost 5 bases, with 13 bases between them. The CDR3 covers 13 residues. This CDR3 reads CSVDGGREYGYTF. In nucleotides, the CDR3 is TGCAGCGTTGATGGGGGGCGGGAGTATGGCTACACCTTC.

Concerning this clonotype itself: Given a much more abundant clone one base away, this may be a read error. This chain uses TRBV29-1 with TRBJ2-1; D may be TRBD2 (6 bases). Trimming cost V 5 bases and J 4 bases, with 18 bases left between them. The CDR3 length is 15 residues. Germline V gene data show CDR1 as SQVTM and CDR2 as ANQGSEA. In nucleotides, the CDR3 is TGCAGCGTTAGGTTTGGGGCTAGCGATTACAATGAGCAGTTCTTC. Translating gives CSVRFGASDYNEQFF.